This TCR beta chain was sequenced in a study of PD-1 blockade in classical Hodgkin lymphoma. Study findings and constraints: Repertoire differences lack defined causes, possibly disease activity or prior therapy. Some patients began nivolumab under 1 year after ASCT. These patients were excluded from later analyses. Significantly greater TCR diversity emerged by C4D1 in CD4+ cells but not CD8+ cells.

Worth noting for this clone: Its antigen remains unidentified.

The table came from immunoSEQ multiplex PCR; TCRdb's copy has only in-frame clones and leaves some out. The sample holds around 25,000 clones, roughly three quarters seen once. Every patient experienced relapse after autologous stem cell transplantation, and brentuximab vedotin exposure varied. Classifying best responses yielded complete response, partial response or progressive disease. The clonotype comes from a human donor with classical Hodgkin lymphoma. This material consisted of peripheral blood mononuclear cells (PBMCs), taken at baseline.

The CDR3, as DNA: TGTGCCTGGAGGCGGACTCCTACGGCTGAAAAACTGTTTTTT. Translation gives CAWRRTPTAEKLFF. This sequence joins TRBV30 and TRBJ1-4; D not resolved. This CDR3 is 14 amino acids long. Trimming stripped 3 bases from V and 7 bases from J, with 15 bases between. Germline V CDR1 and CDR2: GTSNPN, SVGIG (reference sequence).